This T cell receptor beta chain is drawn from a study of cytomegalovirus exposure and HLA in healthy donors. The PCR employed 60 Vbeta primers together with 13 Jbeta primers. The protocol was immunoSEQ multiplex PCR, while the TCRdb copy is restricted to in-frame clones and leaves out a portion. Of 70,000 to 95,000 clones listed, 75% to 85% were seen once; the top ten hold approximately 14%. Regarding donors, all were healthy bone marrow donors. Study-wide findings and caveats: The classifier reportedly diagnosed cytomegalovirus status with high specificity and sensitivity.

This clone was picked up a small number of times. Antigen unknown. From germline, CDR1 is ENHRY and CDR2 SYGVKD. This CDR3 spans 12 amino acids. The V end was cut by 6 bases, the J end by 2 bases, with 7 bases between. This receptor was taken from a woman aged 40 to 49 in good health and CMV-seropositive. The chain employs TRBV10-3 and TRBJ1-1; unclear D gene. Sequenced material: PBMCs. CDR3 protein: CAISRDNTEAFF. The CDR3 bases are TGTGCCATCAGCCGGGATAACACTGAAGCTTTCTTT.